Listed below are T cell receptor beta chains from one sample, sequenced in a study of metastatic and nonmetastatic thyroid tumors. TCRdb re-processed the PCR reads through MiXCR. Of about 64,000 clones in the sample, about 17% are singletons; the top ten hold just under 9.5%. The specimen sequenced was blood. Every receptor here comes from a male donor with papillary thyroid cancer or a benign thyroid nodule (not recorded which). Some clones in this sample may be carry-over from other donors' samples. Both conserved end residues are part of each CDR3. D genes are given only for firm matches. Where a row states a size, it is once, few, many or the class of an expanded clone; other rows omit it.

CASTKYRTVSYGYTF	TGTGCCAGCACCAAATACCGGACAGTGAGTTATGGCTACACCTTC	.	.	TRBV6-2/TRBV6-3	TRBJ1-2
CASSSISGGTGELFF	TGTGCCAGCAGCTCGATTTCGGGGGGGACCGGGGAGCTGTTTTTT	many	TRBD2	TRBV7-8	TRBJ2-2
CASSLGRMIRETQYF	TGTGCCAGCAGCTTAGGGCGAATGATCCGGGAGACCCAGTACTTC	many	.	TRBV7-8	TRBJ2-5
CAWSVGFIYGYTF	TGTGCCTGGAGTGTGGGGTTTATCTATGGCTACACCTTC	.	.	TRBV30	TRBJ1-2
CAWSYGQASYGYTF	TGTGCCTGGAGTTACGGACAGGCATCTTATGGCTACACCTTC	many	TRBD1	TRBV30	TRBJ1-2
CAWNRELNTEAFF	TGTGCCTGGAACAGGGAACTGAACACTGAAGCTTTCTTT	once	.	TRBV30	TRBJ1-1
CASSHADGYEQYF	TGTGCCAGCAGCCATGCCGATGGCTACGAGCAGTACTTC	.	.	TRBV3-1	TRBJ2-7
CSARDRGNTEAFF	TGCAGTGCTAGAGATCGCGGGAACACTGAAGCTTTCTTT	.	.	TRBV20-1	TRBJ1-1
CASPLPVERETLYNEQFF	TGTGCCAGCCCCCTCCCGGTCGAGCGGGAGACTTTATACAATGAGCAGTTCTTC	many	TRBD2	TRBV6-5	TRBJ2-1
CASSGNLTGGSSYEGYEQYF	TGTGCCAGCAGTGGAAACTTGACAGGGGGCAGTAGTTATGAGGGCTACGAGCAGTACTTC	many	TRBD1	TRBV25-1	TRBJ2-7
CASSPRTRDEQYF	TGTGCCAGTAGTCCCAGGACAAGGGACGAGCAGTACTTC	.	.	TRBV19	TRBJ2-7
CASSSVGETQYF	TGCGCCAGCAGCTCGGTAGGGGAGACCCAGTACTTC	many	.	TRBV5-1	TRBJ2-5
CASSNSGRSTDTQYF	TGTGCCAGCAGTAATAGCGGGAGAAGCACAGATACGCAGTATTTT	.	TRBD2	TRBV2	TRBJ2-3
CASEGVSGELFF	TGTGCCAGCGAGGGGGTTTCCGGGGAGCTGTTTTTT	many	.	TRBV11-2	TRBJ2-2
CASSQDRDYGYTF	TGTGCCAGCAGCCAAGACAGGGACTATGGCTACACCTTC	many	.	TRBV4-2	TRBJ1-2
CASSSGAEETQYF	TGTGCCAGCAGTTCTGGAGCGGAAGAGACCCAGTACTTC	many	.	TRBV7-2	TRBJ2-5
CASSENSGEQYF	TGCGCCAGCAGTGAGAATTCCGGGGAGCAGTACTTC	many	.	TRBV10-1	TRBJ2-7
CASSLGLQNTGELFF	TGTGCCAGCAGCTTAGGGCTACAAAACACCGGGGAGCTGTTTTTT	many	.	TRBV7-2	TRBJ2-2
CASSYYINTGELFF	TGTGCCAGCAGTTACTATATAAACACCGGGGAGCTGTTTTTT	many	.	TRBV6-5	TRBJ2-2
CATEGQIPGELFF	TGTGCCACCGAGGGACAGATCCCCGGGGAGCTGTTTTTT	many	TRBD1	TRBV24-1	TRBJ2-2
CASSLDRDTQYF	TGTGCCAGCAGCTTAGATAGGGATACGCAGTATTTT	many	.	TRBV11-2	TRBJ2-3
CASSLAPPEISGNTIYF	TGTGCCAGCAGCTTGGCTCCCCCGGAAATCTCTGGAAACACCATATATTTT	many	.	TRBV5-4	TRBJ1-3
CASSTSGETQYF	TGTGCCAGCAGTACCTCTGGGGAGACCCAGTACTTC	many	.	TRBV27	TRBJ2-5
CASSSSGNYNEQFF	TGTGCCAGCAGCTCCTCAGGGAATTACAATGAGCAGTTCTTC	.	.	TRBV11-2	TRBJ2-1
CASRTIRGSDQPQHF	TGTGCCAGTAGAACGATACGAGGTTCGGATCAGCCCCAGCATTTT	many	.	TRBV19	TRBJ1-5
CATSDGTVNTGELFF	TGTGCCACCAGTGACGGAACAGTCAATACCGGGGAGCTGTTTTTT	many	.	TRBV24-1	TRBJ2-2
CASNTTGAAYGYTF	TGTGCCAGTAATACGACAGGGGCAGCCTATGGCTACACCTTC	many	TRBD1	TRBV19	TRBJ1-2
CASSPPGRAYNEQFF	TGTGCCAGCAGCCCCCCCGGGAGGGCCTACAATGAGCAGTTCTTC	many	TRBD2	TRBV9	TRBJ2-1
CASSTSGAVDTQYF	TGTGCCAGCAGTACTAGCGGGGCGGTGGATACGCAGTATTTT	many	TRBD2	TRBV12-3/TRBV12-4	TRBJ2-3
CASSVQGQETQYF	TGTGCCAGCAGCGTACAGGGTCAAGAGACCCAGTACTTC	many	.	TRBV7-2	TRBJ2-5
CASSGGTGDGYTF	TGTGCCAGCAGCGGCGGGACAGGAGATGGCTACACCTTC	many	TRBD1	TRBV5-6	TRBJ1-2
CASPSDRAHEQYF	TGTGCCAGCCCTTCAGACAGGGCCCACGAGCAGTACTTC	many	TRBD1	TRBV6-1	TRBJ2-7
CASSRSGVGDFYEQYF	TGTGCCAGCTCACGTTCGGGGGTGGGAGATTTCTACGAGCAGTACTTC	.	.	TRBV18	TRBJ2-7
CASSQPTATYNSPLHF	TGCGCCAGCAGCCAACCGACAGCTACCTATAATTCACCCCTCCACTTT	many	.	TRBV4-1	TRBJ1-6
CSAKGIVEYEQYF	TGCAGTGCTAAAGGGATCGTTGAGTACGAGCAGTACTTC	many	.	TRBV20-1	TRBJ2-7
CASSLIRGTVPPERYF	TGTGCCAGCAGTCTGATCCGGGGGACAGTTCCGCCCGAGCGGTACTTC	few	.	TRBV28	TRBJ2-7
CASSYNYGYTF	TGTGCCAGCAGCTACAACTATGGCTACACCTTC	medium-sized	.	TRBV11-3	TRBJ1-2
CASRYLAGGPDGELFF	TGTGCCAGCAGATACCTAGCGGGGGGGCCTGACGGGGAGCTGTTTTTT	many	TRBD2	TRBV12-3/TRBV12-4	TRBJ2-2
CATPGLAGVNTGELFF	TGTGCCACCCCCGGACTAGCGGGAGTAAACACCGGGGAGCTGTTTTTT	few	TRBD2	TRBV12-3/TRBV12-4	TRBJ2-2
CASSIRQGGQPQHF	TGTGCCAGTAGTATTAGGCAGGGTGGTCAGCCCCAGCATTTT	many	.	TRBV19	TRBJ1-5
CASSEAELEGALSYEKYF	TGTGCCAGCAGTGAAGCGGAACTAGAGGGGGCCCTCTCCTACGAGAAGTACTTC	.	TRBD1	TRBV2	TRBJ2-7
CATSRPNTEAFF	TGTGCCACCAGCAGGCCGAACACTGAAGCTTTCTTT	many	.	TRBV15	TRBJ1-1
CASSPERREQYF	TGTGCCAGCAGCCCGGAAAGGCGCGAGCAGTACTTC	few	.	TRBV7-2	TRBJ2-7
CASSVEGGAGVSYNEQFF	TGTGCCAGCAGCGTAGAAGGGGGCGCGGGAGTGTCCTACAATGAGCAGTTCTTC	many	.	TRBV9	TRBJ2-1
CATSRVDRGLTDTQYF	TGTGCCACCAGCAGAGTGGACAGGGGTTTAACCGATACGCAGTATTTT	.	TRBD1	TRBV15	TRBJ2-3
CASSQLARESNQPQHF	TGTGCCAGCAGCCAATTGGCACGCGAGAGCAATCAGCCCCAGCATTTT	many	.	TRBV4-2	TRBJ1-5
CASRDYNSPLHF	TGTGCCAGCAGGGATTATAATTCACCCCTCCACTTT	many	.	TRBV2	TRBJ1-6
CASSLGTDLYGYTF	TGCGCCAGCAGCCTTGGGACAGACCTCTATGGCTACACCTTC	many	TRBD1	TRBV4-1	TRBJ1-2
CSAILGYPREQFF	TGCAGTGCTATATTGGGGTACCCTAGGGAGCAGTTCTTC	.	.	TRBV20-1	TRBJ2-1
CAWSLGGQNTEAFF	TGTGCCTGGAGCTTGGGGGGTCAGAACACTGAAGCTTTCTTT	many	.	TRBV30	TRBJ1-1
CSASWVTGELFF	TGCAGTGCTAGTTGGGTCACCGGGGAGCTGTTTTTT	many	.	TRBV20-1	TRBJ2-2
CASSRLATNTGELFF	TGTGCCAGCAGCAGACTAGCAACGAACACCGGGGAGCTGTTTTTT	many	TRBD2	TRBV6-2/TRBV6-3	TRBJ2-2
CASSEDPDRDTEAFF	TGTGCCAGCAGTGAAGACCCGGACAGGGACACTGAAGCTTTCTTT	.	TRBD1	TRBV2	TRBJ1-1
CASSLSGRGSNQPQHF	TGTGCCAGCAGTTTATCGGGGAGAGGAAGCAATCAGCCCCAGCATTTT	many	.	TRBV27	TRBJ1-5
CASSSTSGYLAKNIQYF	TGTGCCAGCAGCTCCACGTCGGGATACCTAGCCAAAAACATTCAGTACTTC	many	.	TRBV7-8	TRBJ2-4
CASSALTGGNYCYTF	TGTGCCAGCAGCGCGTTGACAGGGGGTAACTATTGCTACACCTTC	.	TRBD1	TRBV7-2	TRBJ1-2
CSAIGLAVSYEQYF	TGTAGTGCCATTGGACTAGCGGTTTCCTACGAGCAGTACTTC	.	TRBD2	TRBV20-1	TRBJ2-7